This entry describes one T cell receptor beta chain. Sequence at one end of the junction differs from germline and may be a read error. Authors' data handling: Cell counts per sample came from amplifying reference gene primers. This table comes from immunoSEQ multiplex PCR, and its TCRdb copy is limited to in-frame clones, with some not included. V, J and clone size are taken as reported in that table, and D and trimming were inferred from the DNA itself. The profile covers fewer than 120,000 clones, with about 85% appearing a single time and around 4.4% taken by the ten largest. From germline, CDR1 is SGHTA and CDR2 FQGTGA. The CDR3 extends over 14 amino acids. This sample is drawn from a study of blood T cell repertoires in COVID-19. Turning to the study itself: Sites across the United States, Italy and Spain contributed samples from acute and convalescent COVID-19. The cDNA or gDNA used as material had been derived from T cells, B-cell-depleted T cells, or PBMCs.

Sample: peripheral blood. The J gene is TRBJ2-5, the V gene TRBV7-3; 10 bases are shared with TRBD2. This receptor was identified in a human donor in a cohort sampled during active COVID-19. The CDR3 here is CASNGGLAGEAQYF. The DNA of the CDR3 is TGTGCCAGCAATGGAGGGCTAGCGGGAGAGGCCCAGTACTTC.